The sequence of this TCR beta chain was determined in a study of blood T cell repertoires in COVID-19. About the research overall: Material from acute and convalescent COVID-19 was sourced from the United States, Italy and Spain.

Germline-derived CDR1 and CDR2 are MNHNS and SASEGT. The CDR3 spans 15 residues. V lost 1 base to trimming and J lost 5 bases; unmatched junction nucleotides: 2. Per the authors' pipeline: It was from reference gene primer amplification that nucleated cell counts were estimated. TCRdb's table, derived via immunoSEQ multiplex PCR, lists solely in-frame clones and lacks some. V and J calls plus clone size are reproduced from that table; the DNA served to infer D and trimming. There are around 170,000 clones in the sample; around 86% occur only once, and roughly 2.9% lies in the top ten. The sequencing sample was made of peripheral blood. This clonotype was obtained from a woman in her twenties or thirties with active or convalescent COVID-19. The genes are TRBV6-1 and TRBJ1-5; 10 bases are a match to TRBD1. CDR3 DNA sequence: TGTGCCAGCAGTGAAGAGGGGACAGGGGATCAGCCCCAGCATTTT. Amino acids: CASSEEGTGDQPQHF.